This T cell receptor (beta chain) was recovered during a study of blood T cell repertoires in COVID-19. As originally analysed: By means of reference gene primer amplification, nucleated cell counts were estimated. Using immunoSEQ multiplex PCR, the repertoire was profiled, and TCRdb retains in-frame clones only, with some absent. V and J calls and clone size are those listed in that table; D and trimming were worked out from the DNA. The sample shows about 110,000 clones, 60% to 85% of them seen only once. The germline gives CDR1 SGHTA, CDR2 FQGNSA. CDR3 size: 14 residues. Trimming took 5 bases from V and 3 from J, leaving 11 bases between them.

The TCR sequence derives from a human donor in a cohort sampled during active or convalescent COVID-19. The sample comprised peripheral blood. This rearrangement joins TRBV7-2 to TRBJ2-1, with no clear D. CDR3 residues: CASSPRNLYNEQFF. DNA of the CDR3: TGTGCCAGCAGCCCTAGGAATCTCTACAATGAGCAGTTCTTC.